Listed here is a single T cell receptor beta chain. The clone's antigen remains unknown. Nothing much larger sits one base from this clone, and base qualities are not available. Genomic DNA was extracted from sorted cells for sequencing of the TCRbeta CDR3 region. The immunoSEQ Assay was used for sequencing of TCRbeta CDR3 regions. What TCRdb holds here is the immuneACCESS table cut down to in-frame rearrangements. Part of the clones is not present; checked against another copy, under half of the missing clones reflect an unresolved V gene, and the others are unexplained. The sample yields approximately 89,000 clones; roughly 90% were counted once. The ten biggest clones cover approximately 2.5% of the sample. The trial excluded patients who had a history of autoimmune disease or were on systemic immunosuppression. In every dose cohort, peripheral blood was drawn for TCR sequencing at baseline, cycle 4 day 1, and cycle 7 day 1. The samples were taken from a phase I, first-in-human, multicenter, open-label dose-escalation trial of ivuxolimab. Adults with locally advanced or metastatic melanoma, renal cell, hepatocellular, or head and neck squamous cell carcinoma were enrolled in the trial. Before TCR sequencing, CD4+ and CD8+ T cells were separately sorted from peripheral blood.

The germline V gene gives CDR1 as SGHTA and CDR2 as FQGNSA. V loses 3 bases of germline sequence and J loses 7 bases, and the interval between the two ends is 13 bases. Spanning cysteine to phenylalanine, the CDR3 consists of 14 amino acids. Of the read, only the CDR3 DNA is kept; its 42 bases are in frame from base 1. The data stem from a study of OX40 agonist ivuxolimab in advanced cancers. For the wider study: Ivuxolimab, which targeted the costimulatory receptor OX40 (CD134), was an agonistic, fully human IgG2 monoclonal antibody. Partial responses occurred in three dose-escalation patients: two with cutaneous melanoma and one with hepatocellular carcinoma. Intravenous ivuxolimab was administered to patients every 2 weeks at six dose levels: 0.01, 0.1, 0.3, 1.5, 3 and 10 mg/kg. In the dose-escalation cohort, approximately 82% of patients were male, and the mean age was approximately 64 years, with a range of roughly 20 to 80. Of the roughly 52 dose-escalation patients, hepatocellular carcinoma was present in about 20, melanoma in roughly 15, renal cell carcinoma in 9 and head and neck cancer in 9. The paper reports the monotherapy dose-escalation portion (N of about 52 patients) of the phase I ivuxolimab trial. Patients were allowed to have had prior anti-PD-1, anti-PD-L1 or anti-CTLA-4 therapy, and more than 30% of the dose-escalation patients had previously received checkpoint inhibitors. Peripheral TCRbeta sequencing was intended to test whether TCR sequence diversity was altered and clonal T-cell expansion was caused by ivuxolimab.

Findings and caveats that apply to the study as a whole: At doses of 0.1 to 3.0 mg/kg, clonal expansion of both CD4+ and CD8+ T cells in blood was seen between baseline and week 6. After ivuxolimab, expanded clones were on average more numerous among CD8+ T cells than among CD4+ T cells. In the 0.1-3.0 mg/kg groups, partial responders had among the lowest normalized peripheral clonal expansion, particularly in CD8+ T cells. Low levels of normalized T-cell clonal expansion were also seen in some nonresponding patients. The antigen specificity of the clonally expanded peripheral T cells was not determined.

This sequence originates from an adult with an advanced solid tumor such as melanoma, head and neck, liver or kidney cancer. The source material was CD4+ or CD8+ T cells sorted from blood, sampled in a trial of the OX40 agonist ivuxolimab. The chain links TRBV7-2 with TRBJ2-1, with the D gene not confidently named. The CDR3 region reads CASSLGQYVNEQFF. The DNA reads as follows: TGTGCCAGCAGCTTGGGCCAGTATGTAAATGAGCAGTTCTTC.